The 16 T cell receptor beta chains in this list originate from one sample, sequenced in a study of blood T cell repertoires in COVID-19. The table came from immunoSEQ multiplex PCR; TCRdb's copy has only in-frame clones and leaves some out. The sample lists 100,000 or so clones, about 86% occurring once. What was sequenced was peripheral blood. Source of these receptors: a human donor in a cohort sampled during active COVID-19.

V is TRBV5-1 and J is TRBJ1-1, with 7 bases identical to TRBD1. The CDR3 sequence is 15 residues long. Germline V gene lookup returns CDR1 SGHRS and CDR2 YFSETQ. Unmatched junction bases numbered 8, after V lost 5 bases and J lost 1 base. The CDR3 nucleotides read TGCGCCAGCAGTTCTCGCAGGGGGGAGAACACTGAAGCTTTCTTT. Protein: CASSSRRGENTEAFF.

The J gene is TRBJ2-3, the V gene TRBV7-2, with TRBD1 matching over 8 bases. CDR1 and CDR2 (germline): SGHTA, FQGNSA. This CDR3 spans 15 amino acids. The V segment lost 5 bases and the J segment 1 base; nucleotides outside the gene matches: 5. The CDR3 DNA sequence: TGTGCCAGCAGCCCCCAGGACAGGGGCACAGATACGCAGTATTTT. Amino acids: CASSPQDRGTDTQYF.

The chain links TRBV6-2 or TRBV6-3 to TRBJ2-1; the match to TRBD2 covers 7 bases. The CDR3 loop spans 15 amino acids. V shed 2 bases, J shed 0 bases, and the junction held 1 base outside the gene matches. CDR1 and CDR2 from the germline V gene are MNHEY and SVGEGT. CDR3 protein: CASSYRGSSYNEQFF. The CDR3 region has the DNA TGTGCCAGCAGTTACCGCGGGAGCTCCTACAATGAGCAGTTCTTC.

This clone was recorded once. The chain recombines TRBV29-1 with TRBJ1-4, with D unresolved. The CDR3 is 12 amino acids. Germline values: CDR1 SQVTM, CDR2 ANQGSEA. V was clipped by 6 bases and J by 8 bases, with 13 bases between them. In DNA form, the CDR3 reads TGCAGCGTGGCCCCGGCAGGCGAAAAACTGTTTTTT. Its protein product is CSVAPAGEKLFF.

The J gene is TRBJ2-5, the V gene TRBV2, with TRBD1 as a possible D gene (5 bases). The CDR3 runs 14 residues. Germline V gene lookup returns CDR1 SNHLY and CDR2 FYNNEI. V was trimmed by 9 bases and J by 1 base, leaving 15 bases between them. In DNA form, the CDR3 reads TGTGCCAGTACTATCGACAGATCCCAAGAGACCCAGTACTTC. It is translated as CASTIDRSQETQYF. The entire variable domain, with the rest obtained from reference TRBV2 and TRBJ2-5, is as follows: EPEVTQTPSHQVTQMGQEVILRCVPISNHLYFYWYRQILGQKVEFLVSFYNNEISEKSEIFDDQFSVERPDGSNFTLKIRSTKLEDSAMYFCASTIDRSQETQYFGPGTRLLVL.

The V call is TRBV5-1, the J call TRBJ2-7; maybe TRBD2 (6 bases). This CDR3 is built from 16 residues. Per germline, CDR1 SGHRS and CDR2 YFSETQ. V was shortened by 2 bases and J by 2 bases, with 17 bases between the two germline ends. The CDR3 region has the DNA TGCGCCAGCAGCTTCCAACCCGGGACTGGAACCTACGAGCAGTACTTC. Residues: CASSFQPGTGTYEQYF.

The CDR3 protein is CSGAESETQYF. The CDR3, as DNA: TGCAGTGGCGCGGAATCGGAGACCCAGTACTTC. The rearrangement uses TRBV20-1 and TRBJ2-5; D unclear. CDR1 is DFQATT, CDR2 SNEGSKA, per germline (reference sequence). The V and J ends lost 7 bases and 5 bases respectively, with 11 bases between them. CDR3 size: 11 residues.

The chain's CDR3 is CSVDRGNEQFF. For the CDR3, the DNA is TGCAGCGTTGACCGGGGGAATGAGCAGTTCTTC. The rearrangement joins TRBV29-1 to TRBJ2-1, with D perhaps matching TRBD2 (6 bases). Trimming removed 3 bases from V and 7 bases from J, with 7 bases in between. The CDR3 spans 11 residues. Germline V gene data show CDR1 as SQVTM and CDR2 as ANQGSEA.

The chain combines TRBV5-6 with TRBJ1-5, with D possibly matching TRBD1 (6 bases). Germline V gene sequence: CDR1 SGHDT, CDR2 YYEEEE. Trimming shortened V by 0 bases and J by 3 bases, and 10 bases separated the two germline ends. The CDR3 covers 15 residues. CDR3 coding DNA: TGTGCCAGCAGCTTGGGGACAGACTACAATCAGCCCCAGCATTTT. As protein: CASSLGTDYNQPQHF.

The chain carries TRBV12-3 or TRBV12-4 and TRBJ2-5; 7 bases agree with TRBD2. This CDR3 comprises 13 residues. Trimming took 6 bases from V and 3 from J; bases not matched to a gene: 4. The CDR3, as DNA: TGTGCCAGCAGGACTCTAGCGGAAGAGACCCAGTACTTC. Protein: CASRTLAEETQYF.

V is TRBV6-5 and J is TRBJ2-5, with 7 bases that match TRBD2. CDR1 and CDR2 from the germline V gene are MNHEY and SVGAGI. The CDR3 sequence is 13 residues long. J lost 5 bases, V lost 11 bases, and 11 bases had no gene match. The CDR3 DNA is TGTGCCGGGGGGGGAGGGCCGTGGGAGACCCAGTACTTC. Its translation is CAGGGGPWETQYF.

The chain is built from TRBV5-1 and TRBJ2-7, with 11 bases fitting TRBD1. V lost 0 bases to trimming and J lost 0 bases; unmatched junction nucleotides: 8. Germline lookup yields CDR1 SGHRS and CDR2 YFSETQ. CDR3 size: 18 residues. This chain's CDR3 is CASSLAPGGQGASYEQYF. The CDR3 coding sequence is TGCGCCAGCAGCTTGGCGCCGGGTGGACAGGGGGCCTCCTACGAGCAGTACTTC.

The chain couples TRBV9 to TRBJ2-3, with D tentatively TRBD1 (6 bases). CDR3 size: 14 residues. CDR1 is SGDLS and CDR2 is YYNGEE in the germline V gene. Trimming stripped 5 bases from V and 3 bases from J, with 13 bases between. CDR3 DNA: TGTGCCAGCAGTTCCTGGGGGCAGACAGATACGCAGTATTTT. Protein product: CASSSWGQTDTQYF.

The rearrangement links TRBV18 to TRBJ1-4; no clear D. CDR1 and CDR2 from the germline V gene are KGHSH and LQKENI. There are 14 residues in the CDR3. The ends were cut back, 1 base at V and 0 bases at J, with 3 bases in the middle. The CDR3 region is CASSPRATNEKLFF. The CDR3 DNA is TGTGCCAGCTCACCACGAGCAACTAATGAAAAACTGTTTTTT.

The chain joins TRBV28 to TRBJ2-7; 7 nucleotides line up with TRBD1. This CDR3 comprises 13 residues. Germline assignment: CDR1 MDHEN and CDR2 SYDVKM. Trimming at V came to 4 bases and at J to 2 bases, leaving 2 bases not matched to a gene. CDR3 sequence: CASSSTGPYEQYF. The CDR3 bases are TGTGCCAGCAGTTCGACAGGGCCCTACGAGCAGTACTTC.

V gene TRBV12-3 or TRBV12-4 combines with J gene TRBJ2-5; TRBD1 matches at 7 bases. The CDR3 loop spans 13 amino acids. Losses at the gene ends were 8 bases for V and 5 bases for J; bases not matched to a gene: 8. The CDR3 DNA reads as TGTGCCAGCTCCCAGGGGGTCCCGGAGACCCAGTACTTC. Its translation is CASSQGVPETQYF.